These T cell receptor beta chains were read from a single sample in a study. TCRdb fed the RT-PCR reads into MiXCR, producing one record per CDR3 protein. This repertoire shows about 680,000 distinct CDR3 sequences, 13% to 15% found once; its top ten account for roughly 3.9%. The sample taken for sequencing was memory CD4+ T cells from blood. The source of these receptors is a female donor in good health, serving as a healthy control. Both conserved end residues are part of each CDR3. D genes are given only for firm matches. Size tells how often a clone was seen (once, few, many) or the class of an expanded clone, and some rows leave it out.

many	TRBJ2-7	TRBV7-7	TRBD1	CASSPQGAYEQYF	TGTGCTAGCAGCCCTCAGGGGGCCTACGAGCAGTACTTC
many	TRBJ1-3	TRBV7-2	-	CASSPSPGAGNTIYF	TGTGCCAGCAGCCCCTCACCGGGGGCTGGAAACACCATATATTTT
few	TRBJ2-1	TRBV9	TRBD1	CASSVGQGIYNEQFF	TGTGCCAGCAGCGTGGGACAGGGGATCTACAATGAGCAGTTCTTC
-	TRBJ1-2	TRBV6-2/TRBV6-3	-	CASSYSGRGPGYTF	TGTGCCAGCAGTTACTCCGGTAGGGGACCGGGCTACACCTTC
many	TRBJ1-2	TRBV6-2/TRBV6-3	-	CASSYPRTGGSSGYTF	TGTGCCAGCAGTTACCCGCGGACGGGGGGCTCGAGTGGCTACACCTTC
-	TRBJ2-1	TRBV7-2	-	CASSTRGRLELYNEQFF	TGTGCCAGCAGCACCCGGGGTAGACTCGAGCTTTACAATGAGCAGTTCTTC
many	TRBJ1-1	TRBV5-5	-	CASSYLGLGNTEAFF	TGTGCCAGCAGCTACCTCGGCCTGGGGAACACTGAAGCTTTCTTT
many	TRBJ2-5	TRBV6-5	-	CASSYLPQETQYF	TGTGCCAGCAGTTACCTGCCGCAAGAGACCCAGTACTTC
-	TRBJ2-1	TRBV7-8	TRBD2	CASSLEGLAADSYEQFF	TGTGCCAGCAGCTTAGAGGGACTAGCGGCGGACTCCTACGAGCAGTTCTTC
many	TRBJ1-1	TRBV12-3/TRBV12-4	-	CASRSGYGMTEAFF	TGTGCCAGCAGGTCAGGGTATGGGATGACTGAAGCTTTCTTT
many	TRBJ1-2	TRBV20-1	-	CSAASTNSGGYGYTF	TGCAGTGCAGCCAGCACTAATTCCGGGGGGTATGGCTACACCTTC
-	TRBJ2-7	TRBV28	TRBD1	CASSLSGQGDKEQYF	TGTGCCAGCAGTTTATCGGGACAGGGGGATAAGGAGCAGTACTTC
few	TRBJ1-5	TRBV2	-	CASSEEGGLNQPQHF	TGTGCCAGCAGTGAAGAGGGGGGGCTCAATCAGCCCCAGCATTTT
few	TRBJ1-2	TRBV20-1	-	CSASPGFGYTF	TGCAGTGCCAGCCCGGGGTTCGGCTACACCTTC
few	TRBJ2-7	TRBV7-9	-	CASSLAFAGGSEQYF	TGTGCCAGCAGCTTAGCGTTTGCAGGGGGGAGCGAGCAGTACTTC
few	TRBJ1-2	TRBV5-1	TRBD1	CASSLAWTGQDGYTF	TGCGCCAGCAGCTTGGCCTGGACAGGGCAGGATGGCTACACCTTC
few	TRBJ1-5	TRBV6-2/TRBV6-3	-	CASSRTGGSQPQHF	TGTGCCAGCAGTCGCACAGGCGGGTCTCAGCCCCAGCATTTT